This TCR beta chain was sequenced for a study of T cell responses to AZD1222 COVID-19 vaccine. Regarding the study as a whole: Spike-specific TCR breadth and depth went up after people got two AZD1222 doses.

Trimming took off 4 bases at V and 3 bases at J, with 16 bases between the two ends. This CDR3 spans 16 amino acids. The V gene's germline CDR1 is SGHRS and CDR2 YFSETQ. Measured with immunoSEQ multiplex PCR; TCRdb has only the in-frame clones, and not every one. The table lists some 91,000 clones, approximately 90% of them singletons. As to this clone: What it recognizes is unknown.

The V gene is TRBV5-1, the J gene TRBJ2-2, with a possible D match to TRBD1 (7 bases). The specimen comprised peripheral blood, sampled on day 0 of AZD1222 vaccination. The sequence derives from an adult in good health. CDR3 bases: TGCGCCAGCAGCATTGAACCCAGGGGGGACACCGGGGAGCTGTTTTTT. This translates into CASSIEPRGDTGELFF.